The 29 T cell receptor beta chains listed next were all sequenced from one sample in a study of molecular identifiers for immune sequencing clone quantification. TCRdb re-called the PCR reads with MiXCR, one entry per CDR3 protein. The repertoire consists of more than 85,000 distinct CDR3 sequences, with roughly 34% occurring once and the leading ten covering around 4.2%. The specimen sequenced was naive CD8+ T cells from blood, with Jurkat cell RNA spiked in. Documented subset: FACS-sorted CD8+CD4-CCR7+CD45RA+ naive T cells. Receptors originate from a human donor in good health. Some libraries in this study had Jurkat cell RNA spiked in.

V is TRBV27 and J is TRBJ2-7; D ambiguous. The CDR3 is 12 amino acids. V was shortened by 5 bases and J by 12 bases, with 17 bases between the two germline ends. The V gene's germline CDR1 is MNHEY and CDR2 SMNVEV (reference sequence). The CDR3 spells CASSPYPSVLYF. The CDR3 nucleotides are TGTGCCAGCAGTCCCTACCCGTCGGTGTTGTACTTC.

This clonotype was counted between two and nine times. The chain links TRBV5-1 to TRBJ2-4, with D unresolved. The V gene's germline CDR1 is SGHRS and CDR2 YFSETQ. The length of the CDR3 is 15 residues. V was shortened by 4 bases and J by 2 bases, with 13 bases between the two germline ends. The CDR3 loop is CASSNRWGTKNIQYF. The CDR3 bases are TGCGCCAGCAGCAACAGATGGGGTACCAAAAACATTCAGTACTTC.

As regards this clonotype: This could be a read error, since a much larger clone is one nucleotide away. V gene TRBV12-3 or TRBV12-4 combines with J gene TRBJ2-2; 8 nucleotides match TRBD1. CDR3 size: 17 residues. The CDR3 protein is CAGSLEQDRGGTGELFF. CDR3 nucleotides: TGTGCCGGCAGTTTAGAGCAAGACAGGGGAGGCACCGGGGAGCTGTTTTTT.

The V and J genes are TRBV2 and TRBJ2-7, with D tentatively TRBD2 (6 bases). The CDR3 length is 13 residues. The germline V gene has CDR1 SNHLY and CDR2 FYNNEI. Between the trimmed V and J ends, which lost 4 bases and 2 bases, there was a span of 9 bases. The CDR3 sequence is CASSGTIPYEQYF. The CDR3, as DNA: TGTGCCAGCAGTGGGACTATTCCCTACGAGCAGTACTTC.

This clonotype showed up many times. The rearrangement links TRBV5-6 to TRBJ2-3; 8 nucleotides match TRBD1. The CDR3 length is 16 residues. CDR1 and CDR2 (germline): SGHDT, YYEEEE. V shed 4 bases, J shed 6 bases, and the junction held 13 bases outside the gene matches. CDR3 bases: TGTGCCAGCAGCCCCGGCGGCAGGGGGCGCTTGGATACGCAGTATTTT. Translated, it gives CASSPGGRGRLDTQYF.

This clonotype was observed once. Just one base apart from a much larger clone, this may be a read error. The chain combines TRBV5-6 with TRBJ2-3, with 7 bases lining up with TRBD2. J gave up 5 bases and V 0 bases, and 3 bases lay outside the gene matches. The CDR3 runs 14 residues. Germline V gives CDR1 SGHDT, CDR2 YYEEEE. The CDR3 loop reads CASSLGLAEDTQYF. In DNA, the CDR3 is TGTGCCAGCAGCTTGGGGCTAGCGGAAGATACGCAGTATTTT.

This clonotype has more than one count but fewer than ten. The rearrangement joins TRBV28 to TRBJ2-2; the match to TRBD1 covers 7 bases. The CDR3 extends over 15 amino acids. V lost 3 bases to trimming and J lost 4 bases; unmatched junction nucleotides: 5. The germline gives CDR1 MDHEN, CDR2 SYDVKM. The CDR3 reads CASSFDRVSTGELFF. CDR3 sequence (DNA): TGTGCCAGCAGTTTTGACAGGGTGAGCACCGGGGAGCTGTTTTTT.

V and J are TRBV20-1 and TRBJ1-6, with a tentative D call TRBD1 (5 bases). The CDR3 contains 16 residues. CDR1 and CDR2 from the germline V gene are DFQATT and SNEGSKA (reference sequence). V was shortened by 0 bases and J by 6 bases, with 15 bases between the two germline ends. The CDR3 protein is CSARDWVGRVNSPLHF. The CDR3 DNA sequence: TGCAGTGCTAGAGATTGGGTGGGCAGGGTTAATTCACCCCTCCACTTT.

The chain combines TRBV10-3 with TRBJ2-6, with D possibly being TRBD1 (6 bases). The V end lost 6 bases, the J end lost 2 bases, and 14 bases lay between the germline ends. The CDR3 is 16 residues long. CDR1 and CDR2 (germline): ENHRY, SYGVKD. For the CDR3, the DNA is TGTGCCATCAGCGCCCCGAACAGGGCTGGGGCCAACGTCCTGACTTTC. The encoded protein is CAISAPNRAGANVLTF.

On this clonotype itself: Mismatch with germline at one junction end may stem from a read error. The rearrangement joins TRBV27 to TRBJ2-4; 8 bases fit TRBD2. CDR1 MNHEY and CDR2 SMNVEV come from the germline V gene (reference sequence). This CDR3 has 16 amino acids. The CDR3 nucleotides are TGTGCCAGCTGCCCACTAGCGGATGTAGCCACAAACATTCAGTACTTC. It specifies CASCPLADVATNIQYF.

The chain joins TRBV29-1 to TRBJ2-7; 9 nucleotides match TRBD2. The CDR3 consists of 14 residues. The junction had 8 bases not matched to a gene; V was cut back by 6 bases and J by 2 bases. The germline CDR1 and CDR2 sequences are SQVTM and ANQGSEA. In DNA, the CDR3 is TGCAGCGTCTGGGGTAGCGGGAGAGCCTACGAGCAGTACTTC. Its protein is CSVWGSGRAYEQYF.

For this clonotype: A read error may produce the germline difference seen at one junction end. The genes are TRBV2 and TRBJ1-2, with D unclear. The CDR3 runs to 15 residues. Germline CDR1 reads SNHLY; CDR2 reads FYNNEI. The CDR3 sequence: CASNTRAGPNCGYTF. CDR3 sequence (DNA): TGTGCCAGCAATACCCGGGCAGGACCTAACTGTGGCTACACCTTC.

This sequence joins TRBV6-2 or TRBV6-3 and TRBJ1-1; 9 bases fit TRBD1. This CDR3 region has 16 residues. V dropped 6 bases and J dropped 4; count of bases not matched to a gene: 12. Germline V gene data show CDR1 as MNHEY and CDR2 as SVGEGT. The CDR3 sequence is CASRGTGFSPGTEAFF. CDR3 sequence (DNA): TGTGCCAGCAGGGGGACAGGGTTCTCGCCAGGCACTGAAGCTTTCTTT.

This clonotype was counted only a few times. This chain's CDR3 is CASSLGTVSPLHF. The CDR3 DNA reads as TGTGCCAGCAGCCTCGGGACGGTCTCACCCCTCCACTTT. The rearrangement uses TRBV9 and TRBJ1-6, with D perhaps matching TRBD1 (5 bases). CDR1 SGDLS and CDR2 YYNGEE come from the germline V gene. The CDR3 consists of 13 residues. Trimming cost V 4 bases and J 10 bases, with 12 bases left between them. The variable domain in full, with the rest retrieved from reference TRBV9 and TRBJ1-6, is DSGVTQTPKHLITATGQRVTLRCSPRSGDLSVYWYQQSLDQGLQFLIQYYNGEERAKGNILERFSAQQFPDLHSELNLSSLELGDSALYFCASSLGTVSPLHFGNGTRLTVT.

With regard to this clonotype: A much larger clone is a single base away; this may be a read error. The J gene is TRBJ1-5, the V gene TRBV28; a possible D gene is TRBD1 (6 bases). The CDR3 consists of 17 residues. Germline lookup yields CDR1 MDHEN and CDR2 SYDVKM. CDR3 nucleotides: TGTGCCAGCAGTAACAATGACCCAGGGGACGGCAATCTGCCCCAGCATTTT. Translation gives CASSNNDPGDGNLPQHF.

This clonotype was counted a few times. This sequence joins TRBV27 and TRBJ1-5; D gene uncertain. There are 15 residues in the CDR3. Trimming removed 5 bases from V and 3 bases from J, with 14 bases in between. Per germline, CDR1 MNHEY and CDR2 SMNVEV (reference sequence). The CDR3 spells CASSRSRTINQPQHF. Written as DNA, the CDR3 is TGTGCCAGCAGTCGAAGCAGGACCATCAATCAGCCCCAGCATTTT.

This clonotype occurred many times. The chain carries TRBV7-7 and TRBJ2-7, with TRBD2 matching 7 bases. The ends lost 5 bases at V and 0 bases at J; junction bases unmatched: 4. The CDR3 covers 14 residues. Germline loops: CDR1 SSHAT, CDR2 FNYEAQ (reference sequence). The CDR3 loop is CASSPTSSSYEQYF. The DNA for the CDR3 is TGTGCCAGCAGCCCGACTAGCAGCTCCTACGAGCAGTACTTC.

This clonotype was observed a single time. This chain connects TRBV19 to TRBJ1-4; weak D call: TRBD1 (6 bases). The CDR3 loop spans 16 amino acids. Germline V gene sequence: CDR1 LNHDA, CDR2 SQIVND (reference sequence). The CDR3 nucleotides are TGTGCTAGGGGGAGGACCCCCCACCTGTCTAATGAAAAACTGTTTTTT. Its protein product is CARGRTPHLSNEKLFF.

This clonotype was recorded a few times. This chain connects TRBV5-6 to TRBJ2-3; 8 positions match TRBD2. The CDR3 covers 14 residues. V dropped 2 bases and J dropped 2; count of bases not matched to a gene: 1. In germline, CDR1 is SGHDT, CDR2 YYEEEE. The CDR3 DNA reads as TGTGCCAGCAGCTTTGGACTAGCCACAGATACGCAGTATTTT. Translation: CASSFGLATDTQYF.

Comment on this clonotype: The junction differs from germline at one of its ends, possibly a read error. This sequence joins TRBV28 and TRBJ2-5; the D is unclear. Germline V gene data show CDR1 as MDHEN and CDR2 as SYDVKM. The CDR3 has 13 amino acids. The CDR3 region is CASSPQIQEPQYF. In DNA form, the CDR3 reads TGTGCCAGCAGCCCACAAATACAAGAGCCCCAGTACTTC.

As regards this clonotype: The CDR3 ends on some other residue instead of the conserved phenylalanine or tryptophan, so this is likely a read error. The chain carries TRBV29-1 and TRBJ1-1, with 7 bases identical to TRBD1. CDR3 size: 11 residues. Looked up from germline, CDR1 is SQVTM and CDR2 is ANQGSEA. This CDR3 reads CRVQGDTEAFI. CDR3 DNA: TGCCGCGTCCAGGGGGACACTGAAGCTTTCATT.

This clonotype came up once. The junction departs from the called germline gene at one end, perhaps through a read error. The chain recombines TRBV18 with TRBJ2-5; TRBD2 matches 7 bases. Germline-derived CDR1 and CDR2 are KGHSH and LQKENI. The CDR3 extends over 15 amino acids. The CDR3 spells CASSPGLAEKETLYF. In DNA, the CDR3 is TGTGCCAGCTCACCAGGGCTAGCGGAGAAAGAGACCCTGTACTTC.

This clonotype has a handful of counts. The chain couples TRBV14 to TRBJ2-2; TRBD2 matches at 7 bases. This CDR3 has 18 amino acids. Germline trimming cut 3 bases from V and 6 bases from J; bases unmatched to any gene: 16. Germline V gene sequence: CDR1 SGHDN, CDR2 FVKESK. CDR3 region: CASSHVNTLAEKAGELFF. The CDR3 region has the DNA TGTGCCAGCAGCCACGTAAACACGCTAGCGGAGAAAGCCGGGGAGCTGTTTTTT. The complete variable domain, with remaining parts taken from reference TRBV14 and TRBJ2-2, reads EAGVTQFPSHSVIEKGQTVTLRCDPISGHDNLYWYRRVMGKEIKFLLHFVKESKQDESGMPNNRFLAERTGGTYSTLKVQPAELEDSGVYFCASSHVNTLAEKAGELFFGEGSRLTVL.

Regarding this clonotype: One end of the junction fails to match germline, which may point to a read error. This chain joins TRBV7-9 and TRBJ1-1; 11 positions match TRBD1. The length of the CDR3 is 14 residues. The germline CDR1 and CDR2 sequences are SEHNR and FQNEAQ (reference sequence). CDR3 loop: CVSSKDRGPNEAFF. In DNA, the CDR3 is TGTGTCAGCAGCAAGGACAGGGGGCCTAATGAAGCTTTCTTT.

As concerns this clonotype: A junction end diverges from the germline sequence, so it may reflect a read error. CDR3 bases: TGCGCCAGCGGCCATTCGGAGACAGGGGGCGAGCAGTACTTC. Amino acid sequence: CASGHSETGGEQYF. The J gene is TRBJ2-7, the V gene TRBV4-1; 9 positions match TRBD1. CDR3 length equals 14 residues. Germline V gene sequence: CDR1 MGHRA, CDR2 YSYEKL.

J is TRBJ1-5 and V is TRBV28; a weak D match, TRBD1 (6 bases). Germline CDR1 MDHEN, CDR2 SYDVKM. This CDR3 has 14 amino acids. With 5 bases removed from V and 5 bases from J, the gap between germline ends came to 13 bases. The CDR3 nucleotides are TGTGCCAGCAGTGTAAGGGGGGGCCATCAGCCCCAGCATTTT. Translation: CASSVRGGHQPQHF.

As to this clonotype: A much bigger clone sits one base away, suggesting this may be a read error. The V gene is TRBV5-8, the J gene TRBJ2-7; D is unclear. There are 11 residues in the CDR3. CDR1 is SGHTS, CDR2 YDEGEE, per germline. CDR3 amino acids: CASSLVYKQYF. The CDR3 nucleotides are TGTGCCAGCAGCTTGGTCTACAAGCAGTACTTC. Combining the CDR3 with reference TRBV5-8 and TRBJ2-7 gives the whole variable domain EAGVTQSPTHLIKTRGQQATLRCSPISGHTSVYWYQQALGLGLQFLLWYDEGEERNRGNFPPRFSGRQFPNYSSELNVNALELEDSALYLCASSLVYKQYFGPGTRLTVT.

Notes on this clonotype: One base away lies a much larger clone, so this may be a sequencing read error. The CDR3 bases are TGTGCCAGCAGCTCGAGCTTGAGCGGGAGCTACGAGCAGTACTTC. This codes for CASSSSLSGSYEQYF. The rearrangement uses TRBV5-3 and TRBJ2-7, with 8 bases that match TRBD2. TRBV5-3 is marked as an open reading frame, function uncertain. The CDR3 has 15 amino acids.

This clonotype was counted ten times or more. This chain joins TRBV20-1 and TRBJ2-7; 10 nucleotides match TRBD1. Germline CDR1 reads DFQATT; CDR2 reads SNEGSKA (reference sequence). V lost 3 bases, J lost 0 bases, and 2 bases stayed unmatched. The CDR3 totals 14 residues. CDR3 amino acids: CSASGTGDSYEQYF. The CDR3 region has the DNA TGCAGTGCTAGTGGGACAGGGGACTCCTACGAGCAGTACTTC.